Listed below are T cell receptor beta chains from one sample, sequenced in a study of shared clonotypes between healthy human individuals. The data were produced by immunoSEQ multiplex PCR, yet TCRdb's version contains in-frame clones alone and is incomplete. The sample carries under 650,000 clones, about 95% recorded once. The specimen sequenced was naive CD4+ T cells sorted from blood. Every receptor here comes from a woman aged 30 to 39 in good health. CDR3s include the opening cysteine and the closing phenylalanine or tryptophan. A D gene is named only where the DNA matches it firmly.

TRBD2	TRBV7-2	TRBJ2-7	CASSSSGLVIYEQYF	TGTGCCAGCAGCTCCTCGGGACTAGTAATCTACGAGCAGTACTTC
NA	TRBV18	TRBJ2-5	CASSPSYQETQYF	TGTGCCAGCTCACCGTCTTACCAAGAGACCCAGTACTTC
NA	TRBV5-1	TRBJ2-3	CASSLKGSTDTQYF	TGCGCCAGCAGCTTAAAGGGGAGCACAGATACGCAGTATTTT
NA	TRBV11-2	TRBJ1-5	CASSLDAAVSNQPQHF	TGTGCCAGCAGCTTAGACGCGGCCGTGAGCAATCAGCCCCAGCATTTT
NA	TRBV7-9	TRBJ2-5	CASSLVGETQYF	TGTGCCAGCAGCTTAGTTGGGGAGACCCAGTACTTC
NA	TRBV28	TRBJ1-5	CASSLGGSNQPQHF	TGTGCCAGCAGTTTAGGGGGTAGCAATCAGCCCCAGCATTTT
NA	TRBV30	TRBJ1-2	CAWSRVYGYTF	TGTGCCTGGAGTCGCGTCTATGGCTACACCTTC
TRBD1	TRBV28	TRBJ1-2	CASSPYTGDGYTF	TGTGCCAGCAGTCCCTACACAGGGGATGGCTACACCTTC
TRBD2	TRBV5-1	TRBJ2-1	CASSGTSDGNEQFF	TGCGCCAGCAGCGGGACTAGCGACGGCAATGAGCAGTTCTTC
TRBD1	TRBV28	TRBJ1-6	CASSLWDRGSTSPLHF	TGTGCCAGCAGTTTATGGGACAGGGGATCGACTTCACCCCTCCACTTT
NA	TRBV10-3	TRBJ1-1	CAISSQGAENTEAFF	TGTGCCATCAGCTCACAGGGCGCGGAAAACACTGAAGCTTTCTTT
TRBD1	TRBV5-1	TRBJ1-5	CASSLSGGDQPQHF	TGCGCCAGCAGCTTGTCAGGGGGCGATCAGCCCCAGCATTTT
NA	TRBV15	TRBJ2-7	CATSRDLGASAYEQYF	TGTGCCACCAGCAGAGACCTGGGGGCGTCTGCCTACGAGCAGTACTTC
NA	TRBV5-4	TRBJ1-2	CASSLDTYGYTF	TGTGCCAGCAGCTTGGATACCTATGGCTACACCTTC
NA	TRBV18	TRBJ2-7	CASSPPTPPYEQYF	TGTGCCAGCTCACCACCTACGCCCCCGTACGAGCAGTACTTC
NA	TRBV19	TRBJ2-1	CASSIILASEQFF	TGTGCCAGTAGTATTATACTGGCAAGTGAGCAGTTCTTC
TRBD1	TRBV28	TRBJ1-2	CASSFPDGTGGFGYTF	TGTGCCAGCAGTTTCCCCGACGGGACAGGGGGCTTCGGCTACACCTTC
NA	TRBV18	TRBJ2-2	CASSPREMNTGELFF	TGTGCCAGCTCACCACGGGAAATGAACACCGGGGAGCTGTTTTTT
TRBD1	TRBV5-6	TRBJ1-1	CASSQQGSTEAFF	TGTGCCAGCAGCCAACAGGGGTCCACTGAAGCTTTCTTT
NA	TRBV28	TRBJ1-5	CASSLYRDSNQPQHF	TGTGCCAGCAGTTTATACAGGGATAGCAATCAGCCCCAGCATTTT
NA	TRBV21-1	TRBJ1-2	CASSKRVSKTEQGASGYTF	TGTGCCAGCAGCAAAAGGGTGAGTAAGACGGAACAGGGGGCCTCTGGCTACACCTTC
NA	TRBV19	TRBJ1-4	CASSIGSGSLRKLFF	TGTGCCAGTAGTATTGGGTCAGGGTCCCTGAGGAAACTGTTTTTT
NA	TRBV2	TRBJ1-5	CASSEGSWVGGNQPQHF	TGTGCCAGCAGTGAAGGCAGTTGGGTTGGGGGCAATCAGCCCCAGCATTTT
NA	TRBV7-9	TRBJ2-4	CASSQPGTAKNIQYF	TGTGCCAGCAGCCAGCCCGGTACAGCCAAAAACATTCAGTACTTC
NA	TRBV25-1	TRBJ2-2	CASSALTAAGELFF	TGTGCCAGCAGTGCCCTGACTGCCGCCGGGGAGCTGTTTTTT
NA	TRBV23-1	TRBJ2-3	CASSQSPGHTDTQYF	TGCGCCAGCAGTCAATCTCCCGGGCACACAGATACGCAGTATTTT
NA	TRBV4-1	TRBJ2-7	CASSQDGPMDF	TGCGCCAGCAGCCAAGATGGGCCCATGGACTTC
NA	TRBV10-3	TRBJ2-5	CAIKGAGTDQETQYF	TGTGCCATCAAGGGGGCGGGGACAGACCAAGAGACCCAGTACTTC
NA	TRBV6-1	TRBJ1-2	CASSETGTNYGYTF	TGTGCCAGCAGTGAAACAGGGACTAACTATGGCTACACCTTC
NA	TRBV5-1	TRBJ2-1	CASSSAHRSSYNEQFF	TGCGCCAGCAGCTCCGCCCACAGAAGCTCCTACAATGAGCAGTTCTTC
NA	TRBV9	TRBJ1-1	CASSASPDSYTEAFF	TGTGCCAGCAGCGCGAGCCCGGACAGCTACACTGAAGCTTTCTTT